One sample yielded the 18 T cell receptor beta chains listed below, sequenced in a study of T cells in Graves' hyperthyroidism and ophthalmopathy. TCR beta CDR3 region amplification was performed from RNA transcripts. The HTBI primer set served for first-round RT-PCR of the TCR CDR3. Each CDR3 protein gets one entry after TCRdb re-called the multiplex PCR reads with MiXCR. The sample lists about 770,000 distinct CDR3 sequences, around 20% seen once, with 16% in the top ten. The sequencing sample was made of blood. Receptor source: a woman in her forties or fifties with Graves' hyperthyroidism that later progressed to Graves' ophthalmopathy.

This clonotype was detected many times. This chain joins TRBV6-1 and TRBJ1-5; a possible D gene is TRBD1 (6 bases). Trimming cost V 1 base and J 5 bases, with 15 bases left between them. CDR1 and CDR2 (germline): MNHNS, SASEGT. The CDR3 loop spans 16 amino acids. CDR3 nucleotides: TGTGCCAGCAGTGAAGGAGGGGGGCAGTTCGATCAGCCCCAGCATTTT. Its translation is CASSEGGGQFDQPQHF.

This clonotype was found a few times. The V call is TRBV27, the J call TRBJ2-7, with TRBD2 as a possible D gene (5 bases). The V and J ends lost 0 bases and 3 bases respectively, with 9 bases between them. This CDR3 region has 14 residues. Germline CDR1 is MNHEY and CDR2 is SMNVEV (reference sequence). CDR3 sequence: CASSLSDSHYEQYF. Here the CDR3 DNA reads TGTGCCAGCAGTTTATCGGACTCGCACTACGAGCAGTACTTC.

V is TRBV30 and J is TRBJ1-5; D remains unclear. V was pared by 1 base and J by 2 bases, with 12 bases between. The V gene's germline CDR1 is GTSNPN and CDR2 SVGIG (reference sequence). The CDR3 covers 15 residues. DNA for the CDR3: TGTGCCTGGAGTGGGTGGGGTCTTGGCAATCAGCCCCAGCATTTT. This codes for CAWSGWGLGNQPQHF. Combining the CDR3 with reference TRBV30 and TRBJ1-5 gives the whole variable domain SQTIHQWPATLVQPVGSPLSLECTVEGTSNPNLYWYRQAAGRGLQLLFYSVGIGQISSEVPQNLSASRPQDRQFILSSKKLLLSDSGFYLCAWSGWGLGNQPQHFGDGTRLSIL.

The chain recombines TRBV19 with TRBJ1-5; perhaps TRBD1 as D (5 bases). Trimming left V 0 bases short and J 7 bases short, with 13 bases between. Germline CDR1 LNHDA, CDR2 SQIVND (reference sequence). The CDR3 is made up of 15 amino acids. The CDR3 bases are TGTGCCAGTAGTATAGATCGCAGGGTACAGCAGCCCCAGCATTTT. It encodes CASSIDRRVQQPQHF.

This clonotype was counted many times. The genes are TRBV20-1 and TRBJ2-5; D might be TRBD1 (5 bases). This CDR3 contains 14 residues. Germline V gene sequence: CDR1 DFQATT, CDR2 SNEGSKA (reference sequence). The V gene lost 2 bases and the J gene lost 2 bases, with 12 bases spanning the gap. DNA of the CDR3: TGCAGTGCTAGACTGGTCGCAGGGCAAGAGACCCAGTACTTC. It codes for CSARLVAGQETQYF.

The chain links TRBV6-2 or TRBV6-3 to TRBJ2-7, with 9 bases aligning to TRBD2. The germline CDR1 and CDR2 sequences are MNHEY and SVGEGT. With 2 bases clipped from V and 6 bases from J, the junction kept 11 bases outside the gene matches. CDR3 length: 16 amino acids. The CDR3 nucleotides are TGTGCCAGCAGTTACGACGTGGCGGGAGGGCCTGTCGAGCAGTACTTC. It is translated as CASSYDVAGGPVEQYF.

In its sample, this clonotype was seen many times. This chain uses TRBV7-2 with TRBJ1-2, with 8 bases fitting TRBD1. The CDR3 length is 15 residues. Germline lookup yields CDR1 SGHTA and CDR2 FQGNSA. The V and J ends lost 5 bases and 7 bases, in that order; junction bases with no gene match: 12. CDR3 nucleotides: TGTGCCAGCAGCCCAGGGGGCGGCAGGGGAGGTGGCTACACCTTC. Translation gives CASSPGGGRGGGYTF.

The chain uses TRBV7-9 and TRBJ2-6; D is ambiguous. V lost 1 base and J 0 bases, leaving 7 bases between the germline ends. This CDR3 contains 16 residues. Germline V gives CDR1 SEHNR, CDR2 FQNEAQ (reference sequence). CDR3 nucleotide sequence: TGTGCCAGCAGCTTAGTTGCGGACTCTGGGGCCAACGTCCTGACTTTC. This encodes CASSLVADSGANVLTF.

This clonotype was picked up many times. This chain uses TRBV3-1 with TRBJ2-4; D is ambiguous. Germline lookup yields CDR1 LGHDT and CDR2 YNNKEL (reference sequence). This CDR3 comprises 14 residues. The germline V and J ends were trimmed by 0 bases and 0 bases, with 3 bases remaining between them. The CDR3 DNA reads TGTGCCAGCAGCCAAGAGGTAGCCAAAAACATTCAGTACTTC. Translating it yields CASSQEVAKNIQYF.

The chain carries TRBV27 and TRBJ1-6; 8 bases line up with TRBD1. CDR3 length equals 18 residues. CDR1 and CDR2 (germline): MNHEY, SMNVEV (reference sequence). Trimming removed 5 bases from V and 3 bases from J; junction bases left unmatched: 12. DNA for the CDR3: TGTGCCAGCAGTCCTTACCCACCGGGACAGGTCTATAATTCACCCCTCCACTTT. It translates to CASSPYPPGQVYNSPLHF.

This clonotype was detected a few times. The chain couples TRBV12-3 or TRBV12-4 to TRBJ2-3, with 11 bases fitting TRBD2. The CDR3 has 16 residues. The junction had 6 bases not matched to a gene; V was cut back by 3 bases and J by 4 bases. CDR3: CASSFNSGGASDTQYF. The CDR3, as DNA: TGTGCCAGCAGTTTCAATAGCGGGGGGGCCTCAGATACGCAGTATTTT.

This clonotype was counted at least ten times. The chain uses TRBV18 and TRBJ2-1, with TRBD1 matching over 8 bases. CDR1 KGHSH and CDR2 LQKENI come from the germline V gene. The CDR3 runs to 15 residues. The ends lost 2 bases at V and 10 bases at J; junction bases unmatched: 10. The CDR3 loop is CASSPARDRYSEQFF. Here the CDR3 DNA reads TGTGCCAGCTCACCAGCAAGGGACAGGTATAGCGAGCAGTTCTTC.

As for this clonotype: This may be a read error: a much more frequent sequence differs by one nucleotide. The chain employs TRBV30 and TRBJ1-1; D not resolved. There are 13 residues in the CDR3. Germline V gene lookup returns CDR1 GTSNPN and CDR2 SVGIG (reference sequence). CDR3 loop: CAWILRPKIEVFF. In DNA form, the CDR3 reads TGTGCCTGGATTCTGCGGCCGAAGATTGAAGTTTTCTTT.

This clonotype was counted ten times or more. The rearrangement uses TRBV7-2 and TRBJ2-2; D perhaps matches TRBD2 (5 bases). CDR1 is SGHTA, CDR2 FQGNSA, per germline. The CDR3 is 17 amino acids. The V end lost 1 base, the J end lost 3 bases, and 15 bases lay between the germline ends. CDR3 DNA sequence: TGTGCCAGCAGCTTAGGGACTCCCCTGCGCCACACCGGGGAGCTGTTTTTT. It specifies CASSLGTPLRHTGELFF. Full variable domain (remainder filled in from reference TRBV7-2 and TRBJ2-2): GAGVSQSPSNKVTEKGKDVELRCDPISGHTALYWYRQSLGQGLEFLIYFQGNSAPDKSGLPSDRFSAERTGGSVSTLTIQRTQQEDSAVYLCASSLGTPLRHTGELFFGEGSRLTVL.

In this sample, this clonotype turned up a few times. The V call is TRBV29-1, the J call TRBJ1-5; unclear D gene. Between the trimmed V and J ends, which lost 4 bases and 4 bases, there was a span of 8 bases. The CDR3 runs 12 residues. Germline CDR1 SQVTM, CDR2 ANQGSEA. In nucleotides, the CDR3 is TGCAGCGTTGGACATTTAAATCAGCCCCAGCATTTT. It encodes CSVGHLNQPQHF.

The rearrangement uses TRBV6-6 and TRBJ1-3, with D uncertain. This CDR3 has 16 residues. CDR1 MNHNY and CDR2 SVGAGI come from the germline V gene (reference sequence). Trimming cost V 2 bases and J 1 base, with 12 bases left between them. In DNA, the CDR3 is TGTGCCAGCAGTTACCCCCCTATCGGATCTGGAAACACCATATATTTT. Encoded protein: CASSYPPIGSGNTIYF.

The rearrangement joins TRBV6-2 or TRBV6-3 to TRBJ2-7; no definite D call. The CDR3 runs 13 residues. CDR1 is MNHEY and CDR2 is SVGEGT in the germline V gene. The V gene lost 0 bases and the J gene lost 6 bases, with 9 bases spanning the gap. The CDR3 coding sequence is TGTGCCAGCAGTTACTCGATGAGTGGCGAGCAGTACTTC. It yields the protein CASSYSMSGEQYF.

In this sample, this clonotype turned up many times. The CDR3 spells CASSRTGGGLNTEAFF. The CDR3 nucleotides are TGTGCCAGCAGCCGGACAGGGGGCGGCTTGAACACTGAAGCTTTCTTT. The V and J genes are TRBV7-2 and TRBJ1-1; TRBD1 aligns across 11 bases. With 5 bases clipped from V and 0 bases from J, the junction kept 5 bases outside the gene matches. From germline, CDR1 is SGHTA and CDR2 FQGNSA. The CDR3 consists of 16 residues.